These 27 T cell receptor beta chains originate from one sample sequenced in a study of post-analysis software for immune sequencing data. Study-wide findings and caveats: A handful of TRBV segments were significantly more frequent in patients than in controls. TRBV5-6, TRBV5-1 and TRBV20-1 were among these segments.

These receptors lack a known antigen. The authors incorporated unique molecular identifiers into the TCR beta cDNA libraries. TCRdb ran MiXCR on the PCR reads and lists one entry per CDR3 protein. The data show roughly 650,000 distinct CDR3 sequences, approximately 59% seen once. Source material: blood. Receptor source: a girl aged 2 to 10 with multiple sclerosis.

The chain carries TRBV5-5 and TRBJ1-5; possible D gene TRBD1, 5 bases. CDR3 length: 17 residues. V lost 0 bases, J lost 7 bases, and 20 bases lay in between. The V gene's germline CDR1 is SGHKS and CDR2 YYEKEE (reference sequence). The CDR3 protein is CASSLGRPGGEWQPQHF. The CDR3 DNA follows: TGTGCCAGCAGCTTGGGACGACCGGGGGGTGAATGGCAGCCCCAGCATTTT.

This chain connects TRBV20-1 to TRBJ2-7; TRBD1 matches at 7 bases. CDR3 length: 13 residues. Trimming took 5 bases from V and 2 from J; bases not matched to a gene: 6. Germline V gene data show CDR1 as DFQATT and CDR2 as SNEGSKA (reference sequence). The CDR3 sequence: CSAATGITYEQYF. The CDR3 nucleotides are TGCAGTGCTGCGACAGGGATCACCTACGAGCAGTACTTC.

The chain uses TRBV20-1 and TRBJ1-2, with TRBD1 matching over 11 bases. Germline values: CDR1 DFQATT, CDR2 SNEGSKA (reference sequence). The CDR3 extends over 17 amino acids. Germline trimming cut 1 base from V and 3 bases from J; bases unmatched to any gene: 10. The CDR3 loop reads CSARAVYRTGGDYGYTF. CDR3 nucleotides: TGCAGTGCTAGAGCAGTTTATCGGACAGGGGGCGACTATGGCTACACCTTC.

The chain recombines TRBV7-3 with TRBJ2-3; no clear D. Germline assignment: CDR1 SGHTA and CDR2 FQGTGA. This CDR3 is built from 15 residues. Trimming removed 1 base at V and 1 base at J, with 9 bases between. The CDR3 region has the DNA TGTGCCAGCAGCTTAAATGACCGTCGCACAGATACGCAGTATTTT. Amino acids: CASSLNDRRTDTQYF.

The chain recombines TRBV4-1 with TRBJ1-4; D is undetermined. CDR3 length: 15 amino acids. Trimming left V 4 bases short and J 8 bases short, with 17 bases between. CDR1 and CDR2 (germline): MGHRA, YSYEKL. The CDR3 sequence: CASSPQESPHEKLFF. In DNA, the CDR3 is TGCGCCAGCAGCCCACAAGAGTCGCCCCACGAAAAACTGTTTTTT.

The rearrangement links TRBV12-3 or TRBV12-4 to TRBJ1-2, with D perhaps matching TRBD1 (5 bases). Trimming left V 6 bases short and J 6 bases short, with 20 bases between. The CDR3 contains 15 residues. The CDR3 loop is CASRGPGQGSHGYTF. DNA of the CDR3: TGTGCCAGCAGGGGGCCAGGGCAGGGTAGTCATGGCTACACCTTC.

This chain links TRBV6-5 with TRBJ2-1; TRBD2 aligns across 12 bases. The CDR3 runs to 16 residues. CDR1 is MNHEY and CDR2 is SVGAGI in the germline V gene. V was pared by 2 bases and J by 3 bases, with 2 bases of the junction left unmatched. The CDR3 loop is CASSYKLAGGYNEQFF. CDR3 sequence (DNA): TGTGCCAGCAGTTACAAACTAGCGGGAGGCTACAATGAGCAGTTCTTC.

V usage is TRBV20-1 and J usage is TRBJ2-4, with D possibly matching TRBD1 (6 bases). CDR3 length equals 14 residues. Germline V gene data show CDR1 as DFQATT and CDR2 as SNEGSKA (reference sequence). V was shortened by 6 bases and J by 0 bases, with 12 bases between the two germline ends. The CDR3 nucleotides read TGCAGTGCAACTGACAGGCTAGCCAAAAACATTCAGTACTTC. Translation gives CSATDRLAKNIQYF.

This chain uses TRBV4-1 with TRBJ2-4; TRBD2 aligns across 10 bases. TRBJ2-7 explains the end of the DNA better; the J call may be wrong. Looked up from germline, CDR1 is MGHRA and CDR2 is YSYEKL. The CDR3 consists of 17 residues. The chain's CDR3 is CASSQQTGLAEFYEQYF. DNA of the CDR3: TGCGCCAGCAGCCAACAAACCGGACTAGCGGAATTCTACGAGCAGTACTTC.

The chain recombines TRBV12-3 or TRBV12-4 with TRBJ2-7; 10 bases agree with TRBD2. TRBJ2-5 matches the DNA end more closely, so the J call is doubtful. The CDR3 covers 16 residues. The CDR3 DNA reads TGTGCCAGCAGTCCCCTTATAGCGGGGGGATTGGAGACCCAGTACTTC. Translation: CASSPLIAGGLETQYF.

V and J are TRBV12-3 or TRBV12-4 and TRBJ2-7; 10 nucleotides line up with TRBD2. This CDR3 region has 15 residues. Unmatched junction bases numbered 5, after V lost 3 bases and J lost 3 bases. The CDR3: CASSFLAGVDYEQYF. The DNA for the CDR3 is TGTGCCAGCAGTTTTCTAGCGGGAGTCGACTACGAGCAGTACTTC.

This clonotype appeared a few times. This sequence joins TRBV6-2 or TRBV6-3 and TRBJ2-1; maybe TRBD2 (5 bases). Germline lookup yields CDR1 MNHEY and CDR2 SVGEGT. Between the trimmed V and J ends, which lost 7 bases and 3 bases, there was a span of 19 bases. The CDR3 contains 16 residues. Written as DNA, the CDR3 is TGTGCCAGCACCCGAGGCGCGGGCGCGCTCTACAATGAGCAGTTCTTC. It codes for CASTRGAGALYNEQFF.

This clonotype turned up a few times. The chain links TRBV30 to TRBJ2-1, with D possibly TRBD2 on 5 matching bases. The V gene lost 5 bases and the J gene lost 7 bases, with 15 bases spanning the gap. CDR3 length: 13 amino acids. Per the germline V gene, CDR1 is GTSNPN and CDR2 is SVGIG (reference sequence). CDR3 region: CAWERTAKNEQFF. The CDR3 region has the DNA TGTGCCTGGGAGCGGACTGCCAAAAATGAGCAGTTCTTC.

The chain combines TRBV29-1 with TRBJ2-1; 8 nucleotides agree with TRBD2. This CDR3 comprises 15 residues. CDR1 and CDR2 (germline): SQVTM, ANQGSEA. J gave up 9 bases and V 4 bases, and 14 bases lay outside the gene matches. The CDR3 region is CSVVGAGGGRSEQFF. The CDR3 region has the DNA TGCAGCGTTGTAGGGGCCGGCGGGGGGCGATCTGAGCAGTTCTTC.

The rearrangement joins TRBV28 to TRBJ2-3; the D gene is possibly TRBD1 (6 bases). CDR1 MDHEN and CDR2 SYDVKM come from the germline V gene. Trimming removed 2 bases from V and 1 base from J, with 10 bases in between. The CDR3 is 15 residues long. The CDR3 loop is CASSLLQGGTDTQYF. The CDR3 bases are TGTGCCAGCAGTTTACTACAGGGAGGCACAGATACGCAGTATTTT.

V is TRBV29-1 and J is TRBJ2-1; 14 bases fit TRBD2. The CDR3 length is 14 residues. The V gene's germline CDR1 is SQVTM and CDR2 ANQGSEA. Trimming at V came to 6 bases and at J to 7 bases, leaving 5 bases not matched to a gene. CDR3 region: CSVGLAGVLNEQFF. DNA for the CDR3: TGCAGCGTGGGACTAGCGGGAGTCTTGAATGAGCAGTTCTTC.

This clonotype has only a few counts. This chain uses TRBV7-8 with TRBJ2-1; 10 nucleotides match TRBD2. The V and J ends lost 8 bases and 0 bases, in that order; junction bases with no gene match: 13. CDR1 SGHVS and CDR2 FQNEAQ come from the germline V gene. This CDR3 is built from 18 residues. DNA of the CDR3: TGTGCCAGCGATCTAATTCTAGCGGGAGTTCCCTCCTACAATGAGCAGTTCTTC. Translating it yields CASDLILAGVPSYNEQFF.

V and J are TRBV12-3 or TRBV12-4 and TRBJ1-3; the D gene is possibly TRBD1 (6 bases). Trimming removed 6 bases at V and 2 bases at J, with 11 bases between. The CDR3 runs to 14 residues. CDR3 region: CASREGHAGNTIYF. For the CDR3, the DNA is TGTGCCAGCAGGGAGGGACATGCTGGAAACACCATATATTTT.

The chain couples TRBV21-1 to TRBJ2-1; whether TRBD1, the table's D call, matches the DNA was not checked. TRBV21-1 is an annotated pseudogene. CDR3 length: 17 residues. The CDR3 DNA reads as TGTGCCAGCAGCAATACCAGGGGTAGGGGTAGCATGGATGAGCAGTTCTTC. It is translated as CASSNTRGRGSMDEQFF.

This clonotype was counted a single time. This chain joins TRBV20-1 and TRBJ2-3; TRBD2 aligns across 10 bases. V trimming: 0 bases; J trimming: 3 bases; junction bases outside the gene matches: 6. CDR1 and CDR2 from the germline V gene are DFQATT and SNEGSKA (reference sequence). The CDR3 is 16 amino acids. CDR3 bases: TGCAGTGCTAGAGAAGGAGCGGGGGGGCTTACAGATACGCAGTATTTT. Protein product: CSAREGAGGLTDTQYF.

This clonotype has only a few counts. The V gene is TRBV20-1, the J gene TRBJ2-3; 10 bases are a match to TRBD2. The CDR3 covers 14 residues. Per the germline V gene, CDR1 is DFQATT and CDR2 is SNEGSKA (reference sequence). With V trimmed by 5 bases and J by 2 bases, 4 bases remained unmatched. The CDR3 loop is CSAPSGGATDTQYF. The CDR3 DNA reads TGCAGTGCTCCCAGCGGGGGGGCCACAGATACGCAGTATTTT.

This clonotype was counted a few times. In DNA, the CDR3 is TGCAGCGCTGGGGGGGAGAGTAGGGATGAGCAGTTCTTC. Amino acid sequence: CSAGGESRDEQFF. The chain carries TRBV29-1 and TRBJ2-1; 7 bases align to TRBD2. Germline-derived CDR1 and CDR2 are SQVTM and ANQGSEA. V shed 7 bases, J shed 8 bases, and the junction held 11 bases outside the gene matches. The CDR3 is made up of 13 amino acids.

This chain joins TRBV28 and TRBJ2-4, with a tentative D call TRBD1 (5 bases). The better agreement between TRBJ2-7 and the DNA end casts doubt on the J call. The CDR3 sequence is 16 residues long. The germline V gene encodes CDR1 MDHEN and CDR2 SYDVKM. The CDR3 is CASRPFPTVSPYEQYF. As DNA, the CDR3 is TGTGCCAGCAGACCTTTCCCGACAGTCTCCCCCTACGAGCAGTACTTC.

This chain joins TRBV29-1 and TRBJ2-5; no reliable D call. Germline CDR1 reads SQVTM; CDR2 reads ANQGSEA. V lost 5 bases and J lost 5, with 9 bases in between. The CDR3 sequence is 11 residues long. CDR3 nucleotide sequence: TGCAGCGTTACCGTCGGTGAGACCCAGTACTTC. This translates into CSVTVGETQYF.

J is TRBJ2-7 and V is TRBV10-3; D might be TRBD1 or TRBD2, each matching 6 bases. CDR1 is ENHRY and CDR2 is SYGVKD in the germline V gene. V was trimmed by 8 bases and J by 6 bases, leaving 14 bases between them. The CDR3 consists of 12 residues. CDR3 sequence (DNA): TGTGCCATCTCCCGAGAGGGGGGCGAGCAGTACTTC. As protein: CAISREGGEQYF.

The chain carries TRBV15 and TRBJ1-1; unclear D gene. This CDR3 has 13 amino acids. Germline values: CDR1 LNHNV, CDR2 YYDKDF (reference sequence). Between the trimmed V and J ends, which lost 0 bases and 7 bases, there was a span of 9 bases. The CDR3, as DNA: TGTGCCACCAGCAGAGATAGGGCACGTGAAGCTTTCTTT. This encodes CATSRDRAREAFF.

This clonotype appeared a few times. J is TRBJ1-3 and V is TRBV6-2 or TRBV6-3; TRBD1 might be the D (5 bases). The CDR3 is 13 residues long. Germline CDR1 reads MNHEY; CDR2 reads SVGEGT. The V end was cut by 7 bases, the J end by 8 bases, with 15 bases between. CDR3 sequence: CASIRLQGYTIYF. CDR3 nucleotide sequence: TGTGCCAGCATCCGACTCCAGGGCTACACCATATATTTT.